Shown below are 21 T cell receptor beta chains from a single sample sequenced in a study of control samples from healthy donors and cancer patients. Sequencing was performed with immunoSEQ multiplex PCR; in TCRdb, only in-frame clones are kept and a portion is missing. The table lists around 82,000 clones, approximately 90% of them singletons, with 6.5% to 7.5% in the top ten. Sequenced input: blood. The origin of the receptors is a man aged 50 to 60 in good health.

The CDR3 reads CSASASGGETQYF. The CDR3 DNA sequence: TGCAGTGCTAGTGCTAGCGGGGGTGAGACCCAGTACTTC. This chain links TRBV20-1 with TRBJ2-5, with 10 bases identical to TRBD2. Per germline, CDR1 DFQATT and CDR2 SNEGSKA (reference sequence). CDR3 length: 13 amino acids. Trimming removed 3 bases from V and 5 bases from J; junction bases left unmatched: 3.

V usage is TRBV12-5 and J usage is TRBJ2-4; D is possibly TRBD1 (6 bases). The V end lost 4 bases, the J end lost 0 bases, and 13 bases lay between the germline ends. Germline V lookup: CDR1 LGHNT, CDR2 FRNRAP. The CDR3 runs to 16 residues. The chain's CDR3 is CASGSRGGLAKNIQYF. The CDR3 coding sequence is TGTGCTAGTGGTTCCCGTGGGGGCCTAGCCAAAAACATTCAGTACTTC.

This chain connects TRBV30 to TRBJ1-5; TRBD1 is a possible D gene (5 bases). The CDR3 runs 13 residues. In germline, CDR1 is GTSNPN, CDR2 SVGIG (reference sequence). V lost 1 base to trimming and J lost 5 bases, with 9 bases between them. CDR3 amino acids: CAWSELRDQPQHF. The CDR3 DNA reads as TGTGCCTGGAGTGAACTCAGGGATCAGCCCCAGCATTTT.

V is TRBV6-2 or TRBV6-3 and J is TRBJ1-1, with D unresolved. V shed 0 bases and J shed 7 bases, with 6 bases lying between them. CDR3 length: 12 amino acids. Germline V gene lookup returns CDR1 MNHEY and CDR2 SVGEGT. CDR3 in amino acids: CASSYSRGEAFF. CDR3 coding DNA: TGTGCCAGCAGTTACTCCCGGGGTGAAGCTTTCTTT.

A remark on this clone: The sample holds other DNA sequences that translate to the same CDR3. This chain connects TRBV4-1 to TRBJ2-7; a possible D gene is TRBD2 (5 bases). Looked up from germline, CDR1 is MGHRA and CDR2 is YSYEKL. This CDR3 comprises 13 residues. V lost 4 bases to trimming and J lost 3 bases, with 10 bases between them. The CDR3 loop is CASSRGLVYEQYF. Here the CDR3 DNA reads TGCGCCAGCAGCCGAGGACTGGTCTACGAGCAGTACTTC.

V gene TRBV18 combines with J gene TRBJ1-2; no definite D call. The germline gives CDR1 KGHSH, CDR2 LQKENI. V was shortened by 3 bases and J by 8 bases, with 13 bases between the two germline ends. This CDR3 is built from 13 residues. CDR3 DNA sequence: TGTGCCAGCTCACCGTCCGGGCTGGACGGCTACACCTTC. This sequence encodes CASSPSGLDGYTF.

This chain uses TRBV30 with TRBJ2-5; unclear D gene. The CDR3 extends over 13 amino acids. V lost 3 bases and J 2 bases, leaving 10 bases between the germline ends. Germline values: CDR1 GTSNPN, CDR2 SVGIG (reference sequence). CDR3 in DNA: TGTGCCTGGAGCCCCGAGCCGCAAGAGACCCAGTACTTC. It specifies CAWSPEPQETQYF.

This chain connects TRBV19 to TRBJ1-5; 10 nucleotides agree with TRBD1. V shed 4 bases and J 0 bases; nucleotides not matched to a gene: 12. This CDR3 has 19 residues. In germline, CDR1 is LNHDA, CDR2 SQIVND (reference sequence). The CDR3 protein is CASSTWGGTGEYSNQPQHF. CDR3 nucleotide sequence: TGTGCCAGTAGTACTTGGGGGGGGACAGGGGAATATAGCAATCAGCCCCAGCATTTT. Full variable domain (remainder filled in from reference TRBV19 and TRBJ1-5): DGGITQSPKYLFRKEGQNVTLSCEQNLNHDAMYWYRQDPGQGLRLIYYSQIVNDFQKGDIAEGYSVSREKKESFPLTVTSAQKNPTAFYLCASSTWGGTGEYSNQPQHFGDGTRLSIL.

The V gene is TRBV6-5, the J gene TRBJ1-2; no firm D call. The CDR3 sequence is 14 residues long. Trimming left V 3 bases short and J 4 bases short, with 12 bases between. Per the germline V gene, CDR1 is MNHEY and CDR2 is SVGAGI. CDR3 in DNA: TGTGCCAGCAGTTATTCGTGGGTCGGCTATGGCTACACCTTC. It translates to CASSYSWVGYGYTF.

The CDR3 loop is CASRGGGENTIYF. CDR3 coding DNA: TGTGCCAGCAGAGGCGGGGGGGAAAACACCATATATTTT. This rearrangement joins TRBV6-5 to TRBJ1-3; TRBD1 might be the D (5 bases). Between the trimmed V and J ends, which lost 6 bases and 6 bases, there was a span of 12 bases. CDR3 length: 13 amino acids. Germline CDR1 MNHEY, CDR2 SVGAGI.

V usage is TRBV5-1 and J usage is TRBJ2-5, with D possibly matching TRBD2 (7 bases). Germline V CDR1 and CDR2: SGHRS, YFSETQ. Trimming left V 4 bases short and J 6 bases short, with 19 bases between. CDR3 size: 15 residues. The CDR3 nucleotides read TGCGCCAGCAGCACCGATGGGGGGGGCATGAAGACCCAGTACTTC. Translating gives CASSTDGGGMKTQYF.

The rearrangement joins TRBV5-1 to TRBJ1-2; 9 bases are shared with TRBD1. This CDR3 comprises 17 residues. J was trimmed by 4 bases and V by 6 bases; bases with no gene match: 16. Looked up from germline, CDR1 is SGHRS and CDR2 is YFSETQ. DNA of the CDR3: TGCGCCAGCACGCCTCAGGGACAGGGCCTAAGTATCTATGGCTACACCTTC. Its protein product is CASTPQGQGLSIYGYTF.

J is TRBJ2-5 and V is TRBV5-8; 10 nucleotides match TRBD2. With V trimmed by 2 bases and J by 5 bases, 9 bases remained unmatched. In germline, CDR1 is SGHTS, CDR2 YDEGEE. The CDR3 length is 16 residues. The CDR3 sequence: CASSLLERGGWETQYF. CDR3 sequence (DNA): TGTGCCAGCAGCTTATTGGAGCGGGGGGGCTGGGAGACCCAGTACTTC.

The gene calls are TRBV3-1 (or the pseudogene TRBV3-2) and TRBJ1-3, with 8 nucleotides matching TRBD1. CDR3 length equals 19 residues. Germline V gives CDR1 LGHDT, CDR2 YNNKEL (reference sequence). Trimming took 0 bases from V and 0 from J; bases not matched to a gene: 10. The CDR3, as DNA: TGTGCCAGCAGCCAAGACTTTCCGGGACAGGCCGACTCTGGAAACACCATATATTTT. It is translated as CASSQDFPGQADSGNTIYF.

This clone turned up a few times. The chain links TRBV3-1 (or the pseudogene TRBV3-2) to TRBJ1-4; D not certain. The CDR3 is 15 residues long. V shed 0 bases and J shed 3 bases, with 8 bases lying between them. CDR1 is LGHDT and CDR2 is YNNKEL in the germline V gene (reference sequence). In DNA form, the CDR3 reads TGTGCCAGCAGCCAAGACTCCTCGTCTAATGAAAAACTGTTTTTT. This sequence encodes CASSQDSSSNEKLFF.

The rearrangement links TRBV15 to TRBJ1-2; 8 bases align to TRBD1. Germline V lookup: CDR1 LNHNV, CDR2 YYDKDF (reference sequence). V lost 0 bases and J lost 8; bases outside the gene matches: 8. The CDR3 sequence is 15 residues long. CDR3 DNA: TGTGCCACCAGCAGAGACGTTCCGGACAGGGACGGCTACACCTTC. Translated, it gives CATSRDVPDRDGYTF.

The gene calls are TRBV2 and TRBJ2-1; 16 nucleotides match TRBD2. Germline CDR1 reads SNHLY; CDR2 reads FYNNEI. V dropped 4 bases and J dropped 6; count of bases not matched to a gene: 3. CDR3 length equals 16 residues. The CDR3 spells CASSGGTSGGVNEQFF. The CDR3 coding sequence is TGTGCCAGCAGTGGAGGGACTAGCGGGGGGGTCAATGAGCAGTTCTTC.

This clone was recorded once. V is TRBV6-5 and J is TRBJ1-4, with TRBD1 matching 7 bases. CDR1 and CDR2 (germline): MNHEY, SVGAGI. V lost 6 bases, J lost 4 bases, and 8 bases stayed unmatched. The CDR3 runs to 15 residues. CDR3 DNA: TGTGCCAGCAGACGAGGACAGGCCCATAATGAAAAACTGTTTTTT. This codes for CASRRGQAHNEKLFF.

V gene TRBV15 combines with J gene TRBJ1-1; D not resolved. CDR3 length equals 16 residues. From germline, CDR1 is LNHNV and CDR2 YYDKDF (reference sequence). Deletions cut 0 bases from V and 7 bases from J, with 18 bases between. The CDR3 loop is CATSRDRVLREGEAFF. The CDR3 region has the DNA TGTGCCACCAGCAGAGATCGGGTTTTAAGGGAAGGTGAAGCTTTCTTT. The complete variable domain, with remaining parts taken from reference TRBV15 and TRBJ1-1, reads DAMVIQNPRYQVTQFGKPVTLSCSQTLNHNVMYWYQQKSSQAPKLLFHYYDKDFNNEADTPDNFQSRRPNTSFCFLDIRSPGLGDTAMYLCATSRDRVLREGEAFFGQGTRLTVV.

V and J are TRBV25-1 and TRBJ2-2; 9 nucleotides match TRBD1. This CDR3 is 14 amino acids long. The germline V gene encodes CDR1 MGHDK and CDR2 SYGVNS. V trimming: 6 bases; J trimming: 3 bases; junction bases outside the gene matches: 2. The CDR3 nucleotides read TGTGCCAGCAGGCGGACAGGGGACACCGGGGAGCTGTTTTTT. This sequence encodes CASRRTGDTGELFF.

This chain uses TRBV7-9 with TRBJ2-3, with D possibly being TRBD2 (6 bases). The CDR3 is made up of 15 amino acids. Germline assignment: CDR1 SEHNR and CDR2 FQNEAQ (reference sequence). Trimming took 4 bases from V and 3 from J, leaving 14 bases between them. CDR3 DNA: TGTGCCAGCAGCTCCGGGACTCCCCTAACAGATACGCAGTATTTT. Protein product: CASSSGTPLTDTQYF.